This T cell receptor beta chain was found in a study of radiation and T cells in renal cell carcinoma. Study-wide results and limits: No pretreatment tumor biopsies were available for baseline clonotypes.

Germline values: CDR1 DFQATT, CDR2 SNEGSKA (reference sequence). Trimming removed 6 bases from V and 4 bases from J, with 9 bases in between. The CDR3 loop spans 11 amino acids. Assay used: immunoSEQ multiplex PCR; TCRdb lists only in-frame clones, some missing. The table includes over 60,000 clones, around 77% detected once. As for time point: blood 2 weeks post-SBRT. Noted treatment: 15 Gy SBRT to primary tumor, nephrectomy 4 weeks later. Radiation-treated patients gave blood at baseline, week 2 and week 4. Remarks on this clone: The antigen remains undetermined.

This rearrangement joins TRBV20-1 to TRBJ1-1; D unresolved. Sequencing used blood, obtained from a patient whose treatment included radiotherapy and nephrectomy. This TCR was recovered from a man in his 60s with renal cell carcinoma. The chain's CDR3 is CSALVFTEAFF. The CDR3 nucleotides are TGCAGTGCCTTAGTCTTCACTGAAGCTTTCTTT.